This T cell receptor beta chain came from a study of T cells in Graves' hyperthyroidism and ophthalmopathy. Per the germline V gene, CDR1 is DFQATT and CDR2 is SNEGSKA (reference sequence). The CDR3 is 15 amino acids. V was cut by 6 bases and J by 0 bases, with 18 bases left in between. Many counts were recorded for this clonotype. Amplified TCR beta CDR3 regions derived from RNA transcripts. Primed by the HTBI set, a first-round RT-PCR was run on the TCR CDR3. From the multiplex PCR reads, TCRdb called clonotypes with MiXCR, one entry per CDR3 protein. The data show roughly 300,000 distinct CDR3 sequences, roughly 13% seen once.

V and J are TRBV20-1 and TRBJ2-7; a weak D match, TRBD2 (6 bases). The TCR sequence derives from a woman aged 30 to 39 with Graves' hyperthyroidism. The source material was blood. Written as DNA, the CDR3 is TGCAGTGCCGACGGCCGCGAGACTAGCTCCTACGAGCAGTACTTC. Residues: CSADGRETSSYEQYF.